This T cell receptor (beta chain) derives from a study of blood T cell repertoires in COVID-19. Study in general: Acute-phase and convalescent COVID-19 samples originated in the United States, Italy and Spain. In each case, the material was cDNA or gDNA derived from T cells, B-cell-depleted T cells, or PBMCs.

Authors' methods: Estimation of nucleated cell counts relied on the amplification of reference gene primers. Sequencing used immunoSEQ multiplex PCR; TCRdb keeps in-frame clones, though not all of them. The V and J calls and clone size come from that table; D and trimming were worked out from the DNA. The data show 300,000 to 450,000 clones, around 84% seen once. Specimen: peripheral blood. The receptor's source is a woman aged 18-35 years with acute or convalescent COVID-19.

This CDR3 is CAILDRGQKDTQYF. The DNA of the CDR3 is TGTGCCATCTTGGACAGGGGGCAAAAAGATACGCAGTATTTT. The chain carries TRBV21-1 and TRBJ2-3; no DNA check was done on the table's D call, TRBD1. TRBV21-1 is labeled a pseudogene. The CDR3 is made up of 14 amino acids.